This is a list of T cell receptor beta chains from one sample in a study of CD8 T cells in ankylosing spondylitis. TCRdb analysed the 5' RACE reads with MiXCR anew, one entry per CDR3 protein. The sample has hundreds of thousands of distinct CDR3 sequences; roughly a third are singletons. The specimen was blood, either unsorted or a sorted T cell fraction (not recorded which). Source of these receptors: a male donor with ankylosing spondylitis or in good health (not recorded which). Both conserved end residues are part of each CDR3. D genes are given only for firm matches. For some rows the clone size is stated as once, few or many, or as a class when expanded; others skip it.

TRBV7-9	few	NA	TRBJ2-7	TGTGCCAGCAGTTTAGCGGCCTCCTACGAGCAGTACTTC	CASSLAASYEQYF
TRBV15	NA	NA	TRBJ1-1	TGTGCCACCAGCAGAGTGGAGGGGAACACTGAAGCTTTCTTT	CATSRVEGNTEAFF
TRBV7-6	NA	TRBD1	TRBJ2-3	TGTGCCAGCAGCACCACCCGCCCGGGACAGGGTGTTCCAGATACGCAGTATTTT	CASSTTRPGQGVPDTQYF
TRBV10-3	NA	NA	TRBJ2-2	TGTGCCATCAGTGAACGGGCTCCATCGAACACCGGGGAGCTGTTTTTT	CAISERAPSNTGELFF
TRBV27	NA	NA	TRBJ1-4	TGTGCCAGCAGCTTTCTTGGGGCAACTAATGAAAAACTGTTTTTT	CASSFLGATNEKLFF
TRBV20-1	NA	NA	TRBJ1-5	TGCAGTGCCAGAAGACGGAATCAGCCCCAGCATTTT	CSARRRNQPQHF
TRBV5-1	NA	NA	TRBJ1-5	TGCGCCAGCAGCTTGCGGCAGGGCGATCAGCCCCAGCATTTT	CASSLRQGDQPQHF
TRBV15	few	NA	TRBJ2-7	TGTGCCACCAGCACTAATCGCGGCCCCTACGAGCAGTACTTC	CATSTNRGPYEQYF
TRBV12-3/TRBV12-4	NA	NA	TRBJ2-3	TGTGCCAGCAGTTTAGGAGGTGGCGGCAGGGGAACAGATACGCAGTATTTT	CASSLGGGGRGTDTQYF
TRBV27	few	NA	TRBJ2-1	TGTGCCAGCACCTACGGACGGGTCTGGAATGAGCAGTTCTTC	CASTYGRVWNEQFF
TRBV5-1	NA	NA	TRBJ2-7	TGCGCCAGCAGCAACGCCTACGAGCAGTACTTC	CASSNAYEQYF
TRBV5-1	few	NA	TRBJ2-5	TGCGCCAGCAGCTTCATAGGAGGGCAAGAGACCCAGTACTTC	CASSFIGGQETQYF
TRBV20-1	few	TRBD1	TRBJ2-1	TGCAGTGCTAGTGATGGACAGGTCCACAATGAGCAGTTCTTC	CSASDGQVHNEQFF
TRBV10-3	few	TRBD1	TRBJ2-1	TGTGCCATCGGACAGGAAACCTACAATGAGCAGTTCTTC	CAIGQETYNEQFF
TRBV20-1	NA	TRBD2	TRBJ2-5	TGCAGTGCAAGGACTAGCGGGGGAGTTAAAGAGACCCAGTACTTC	CSARTSGGVKETQYF
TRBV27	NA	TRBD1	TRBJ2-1	TGTGCCAGCAGTTTTCCGGGACAGCCTATCCATGAGCAGTTCTTC	CASSFPGQPIHEQFF
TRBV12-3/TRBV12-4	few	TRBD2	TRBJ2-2	TGTGCCAGCAGTCCCAGACTAGCGGGGCTCACCGGGGAGCTGTTTTTT	CASSPRLAGLTGELFF
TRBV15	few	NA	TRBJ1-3	TGTGCCACCAGCAGAGGATCCACCATATATTTT	CATSRGSTIYF
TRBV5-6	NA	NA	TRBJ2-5	TGTGCCAGCAGCTTGGGACTGGGTGGTCAGCAAGAGACCCAGTACTTC	CASSLGLGGQQETQYF
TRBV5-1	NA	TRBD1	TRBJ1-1	TGCGCCAGCAGCCAAGGGGACAGGGATCCATACACTGAAGCTTTCTTT	CASSQGDRDPYTEAFF
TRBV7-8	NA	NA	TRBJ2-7	TGTGCCAGCAGCTTATTGATACAGCAAGCCAACGAGCAGTACTTC	CASSLLIQQANEQYF
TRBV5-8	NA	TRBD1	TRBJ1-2	TGTGCCAGCAGCTTACAGGGGAGTTACTATGGCTACACCTTC	CASSLQGSYYGYTF
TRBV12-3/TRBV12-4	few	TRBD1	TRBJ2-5	TGTGCCAGCAGCCATCGAGACAGGGGCTATTTGGAGACCCAGTACTTC	CASSHRDRGYLETQYF
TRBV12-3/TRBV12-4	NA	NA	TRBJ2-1	TGTGCCAGCAGTCCGGCCTTCAGGGGTAACTCCTACAATGAGCAGTTCTTC	CASSPAFRGNSYNEQFF
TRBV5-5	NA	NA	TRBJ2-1	TGTGCCAGCAGAGGGACACCCTACAATGAGCAGTTCTTC	CASRGTPYNEQFF
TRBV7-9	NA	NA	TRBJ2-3	TGTGCCAGCAGCGGACGGATAGATACGCAGTATTTT	CASSGRIDTQYF
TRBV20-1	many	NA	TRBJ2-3	TGCAGTGCTAGTTTCCTGGACTATAATACGCAGTATTTT	CSASFLDYNTQYF
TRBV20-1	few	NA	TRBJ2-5	TGCAGTGCCGACCTTGGGAGGGAGACCCAGTACTTC	CSADLGRETQYF
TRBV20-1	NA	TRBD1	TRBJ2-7	TGCAGTGCTAGACAGGGGGCGCTGAGCGAGCAGTACTTC	CSARQGALSEQYF
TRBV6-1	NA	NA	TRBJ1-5	TGTGCCAGCACCTTGTGGGGTGCCGGACAGCCCCAGCATTTT	CASTLWGAGQPQHF
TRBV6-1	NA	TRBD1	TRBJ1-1	TGTGCCAGCAGGGGACAGGGGGGGACTGAAGCTTTCTTT	CASRGQGGTEAFF
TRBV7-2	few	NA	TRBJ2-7	TGTGCCAGCAGCTTACGGGCAGACCCCTACGAGCAGTACTTC	CASSLRADPYEQYF
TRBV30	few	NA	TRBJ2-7	TGTGCCTGGAGTGTAATGTACGAGCAGTACTTC	CAWSVMYEQYF
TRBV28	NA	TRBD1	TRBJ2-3	TGTGCCAGCAGGACAGGGGGCGAGGCAGATACGCAGTATTTT	CASRTGGEADTQYF
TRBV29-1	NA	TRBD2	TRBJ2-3	TGCAGCGTTGAACTAGCGGGGTCGGATACGCAGTATTTT	CSVELAGSDTQYF
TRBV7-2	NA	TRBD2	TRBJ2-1	TGTGCCAGCAGTTATTGGCGGGGAGCGGGGGGGCCTAATGAGCAGTTCTTC	CASSYWRGAGGPNEQFF
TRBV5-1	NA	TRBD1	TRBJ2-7	TGCGCCAGCAGCTCCCAAGGACAGGGCGAGCAGTACTTC	CASSSQGQGEQYF
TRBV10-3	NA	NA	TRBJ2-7	TGTGCCATCAGTACCCGGACCTCCTCCTACGAGCAGTACTTC	CAISTRTSSYEQYF
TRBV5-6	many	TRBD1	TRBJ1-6	TGTGCCAGCAGCTTCGGGGACAGTAATTCACCCCTCCACTTT	CASSFGDSNSPLHF
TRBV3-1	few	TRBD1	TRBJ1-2	TGTGCCAGCAGCTACGGACAGGGCGACTATGGCTACACCTTC	CASSYGQGDYGYTF